This TCR beta chain was captured by sequencing in a study of T-cell memory formation after mild COVID-19. TCRdb ran MiXCR on the 5' RACE reads and lists one entry per CDR3 protein. The data contain some 110,000 distinct CDR3 sequences, about a sixth of them singletons. The junction had 9 bases not matched to a gene; V was cut back by 0 bases and J by 5 bases. The germline V gene has CDR1 SGHRS and CDR2 YFSETQ. The CDR3 runs to 17 residues. The chain couples TRBV5-1 to TRBJ2-3, with 10 bases aligning to TRBD2. The specimen sequenced was PBMCs or a T cell subset sorted from them (not recorded which). The sequence derives from an adult woman who had mild COVID-19 (a few samples of this study predate the infection). Cell type and time point are not known. The CDR3 loop is CASSLVSSGGYGDTQYF. The CDR3 nucleotides are TGCGCCAGCAGCTTGGTGTCTAGCGGGGGTTACGGAGATACGCAGTATTTT.